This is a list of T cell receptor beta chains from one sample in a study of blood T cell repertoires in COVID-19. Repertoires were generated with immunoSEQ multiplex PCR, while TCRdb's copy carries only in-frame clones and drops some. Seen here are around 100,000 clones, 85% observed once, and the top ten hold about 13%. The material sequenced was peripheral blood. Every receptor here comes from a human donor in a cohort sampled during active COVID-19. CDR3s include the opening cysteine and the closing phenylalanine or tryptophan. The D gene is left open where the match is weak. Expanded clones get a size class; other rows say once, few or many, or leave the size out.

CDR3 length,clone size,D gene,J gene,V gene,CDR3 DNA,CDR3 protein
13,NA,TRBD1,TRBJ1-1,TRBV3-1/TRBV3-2,TGTGCCAGCAGCCAAGATCAGGGGGAAAAAGCTTTCTTT,CASSQDQGEKAFF
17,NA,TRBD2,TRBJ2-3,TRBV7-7,TGTGCCAGCAGCTCTCAGCTAGCGGGGGCTTGGGGAGATACGCAGTATTTT,CASSSQLAGAWGDTQYF
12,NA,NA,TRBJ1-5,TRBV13,TGTGCCAGCAGCAAGAGGGCAGGGCCCCAGCATTTT,CASSKRAGPQHF
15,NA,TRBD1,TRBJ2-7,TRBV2,TGTGCCAGCAGTCCTAGGACAGGGGAATCGGCCGAGCAGTACTTC,CASSPRTGESAEQYF
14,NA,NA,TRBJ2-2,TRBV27,TGTGCCAGCAGTTCAAGTAGCGGCACCGGGGAGCTGTTTTTT,CASSSSSGTGELFF
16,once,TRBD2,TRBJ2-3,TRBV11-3,TGTGCCAGCAGCCCCCTAGCGGGGGGTAGCACAGATACGCAGTATTTT,CASSPLAGGSTDTQYF
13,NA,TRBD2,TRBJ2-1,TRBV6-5,TGTGCCAGCAGCCAGGGGCGGGGGGCCGAGCAGTTCTTC,CASSQGRGAEQFF
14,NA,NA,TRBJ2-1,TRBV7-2,TGTGCCAGCAGCTTAGCCAGTACCCTCGGGGAGCAGTTCTTC,CASSLASTLGEQFF
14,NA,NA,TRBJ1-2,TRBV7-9,TGTGCCAGCAGTTTAACGACTGCGCGCTATGGCTACACCTTC,CASSLTTARYGYTF
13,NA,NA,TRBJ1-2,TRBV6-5,TGTGCCAGCAGGCCAGACATCTCCTATGGCTACACCTTC,CASRPDISYGYTF
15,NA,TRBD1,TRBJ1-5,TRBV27,TGTGCCAGCAAACGGACAGGGGTGAACAATCAGCCCCAGCATTTT,CASKRTGVNNQPQHF
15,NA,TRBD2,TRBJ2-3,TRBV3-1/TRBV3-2,TGTGCCAGCAGCCAACAGCGGGGGGGCCCAGATACGCAGTATTTT,CASSQQRGGPDTQYF
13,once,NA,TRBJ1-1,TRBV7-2,TGTGCCAGCAGCGCACAGGAGAACACTGAAGCTTTCTTT,CASSAQENTEAFF
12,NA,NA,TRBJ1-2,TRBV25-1,TGTGCCAGCAGTGGATCCGCAGGGGGCTACACCTTC,CASSGSAGGYTF
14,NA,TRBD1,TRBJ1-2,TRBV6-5,TGTGCCACCTCGACCCTGGGACAGAACTATGGCTACACCTTC,CATSTLGQNYGYTF
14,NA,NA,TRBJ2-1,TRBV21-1,TGTGCCAGCAGCAAGGCTAGCGGAAACAATGAGCAGTTCTTC,CASSKASGNNEQFF
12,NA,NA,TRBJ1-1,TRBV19,TGTGCCAGTAGTATGTTCCAGGGTAGGGCTTTCTTT,CASSMFQGRAFF
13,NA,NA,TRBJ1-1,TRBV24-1,TGTGCCACCAGTGAGTCTATTATATCCAAGGCTTTCTTT,CATSESIISKAFF
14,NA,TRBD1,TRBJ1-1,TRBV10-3,TGTGCCATCAGTGAGAACAGGGGTAACACTGAAGCTTTCTTT,CAISENRGNTEAFF
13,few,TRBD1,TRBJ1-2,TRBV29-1,TGCAGCGTAGCCAGGGACAGAAACTATGGCTACACCTTC,CSVARDRNYGYTF
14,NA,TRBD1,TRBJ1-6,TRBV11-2,TGTGCCAGCAGCACGGACAGGGTTAATTCACCCCTCCACTTT,CASSTDRVNSPLHF
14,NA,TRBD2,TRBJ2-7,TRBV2,TGTGCCAGCAGTGAACTAGCGGGGACCTACGAGCAGTACTTC,CASSELAGTYEQYF
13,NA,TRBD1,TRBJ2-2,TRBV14,TGTGCCAGCAGCCAGACAGGGCCCGGGGAGCTGTTTTTT,CASSQTGPGELFF
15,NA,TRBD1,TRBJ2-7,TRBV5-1,TGCGCCAGCAGCCGGGTGGGGACAGGGTCCCACGAGCAGTACTTC,CASSRVGTGSHEQYF
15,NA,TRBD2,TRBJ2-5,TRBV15,TGTGCCACCAGCAGAGATTTAGGGGAGGGAGAGACCCAGTACTTC,CATSRDLGEGETQYF
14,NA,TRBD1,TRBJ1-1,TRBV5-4,TGTGCCAGCAGCTTGGGACAGGGTTACACTGAAGCTTTCTTT,CASSLGQGYTEAFF
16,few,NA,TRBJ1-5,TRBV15,TGTGCCACCAGCAGAGACTACAGGGACCAACAGCAGCCCCAGCATTTT,CATSRDYRDQQQPQHF
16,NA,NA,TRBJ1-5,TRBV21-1,TGTGCCAGCAGCGATCGGGACAGGAGGTTTGGTCAGCCCCAGCATTTT,CASSDRDRRFGQPQHF
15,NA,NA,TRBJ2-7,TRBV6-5,TGTGCCAGCACCAAATTCGGAGGGAGTAACTACGAGCAGTACTTC,CASTKFGGSNYEQYF
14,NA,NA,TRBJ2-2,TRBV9,TGTGCCAGCAGCAAAAGGGGTGGGGCCGGGGAGCTGTTTTTT,CASSKRGGAGELFF
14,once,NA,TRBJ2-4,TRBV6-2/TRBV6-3,TGTGCCAGCAGTTACCCCAGGGACACTAACATTCAGTACTTC,CASSYPRDTNIQYF
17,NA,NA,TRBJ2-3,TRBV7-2,TGTGCCAGCAGCTCCCGACAGGGGAGGGGGTACACAGATACGCAGTATTTT,CASSSRQGRGYTDTQYF
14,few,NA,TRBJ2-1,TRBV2,TGTGCCAGCGCTTCTGCTAACTCCTACAATGAGCAGTTCTTC,CASASANSYNEQFF
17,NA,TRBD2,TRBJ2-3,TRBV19,TGTGCCAGTAGCACGGGGGGCGGGGGGACCAGCACAGATACGCAGTATTTT,CASSTGGGGTSTDTQYF
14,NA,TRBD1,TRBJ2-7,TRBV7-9,TGTGCCAGCAGCCTGGGACAGTTCGGCTACGAGCAGTACTTC,CASSLGQFGYEQYF
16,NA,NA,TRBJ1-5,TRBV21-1,TGTGCCAGCAGCAAAAGCGGGACAGGGGCAAAACAGCCCCAGCATTTT,CASSKSGTGAKQPQHF
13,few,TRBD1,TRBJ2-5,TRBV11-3,TGTGCCAGCAGCCGGGACAGTGGGGGGACCCAGTACTTC,CASSRDSGGTQYF
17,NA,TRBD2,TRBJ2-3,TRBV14,TGTGCCAGCAGCGAAGCGGGGGGAGAGTGGGGCACAGATACGCAGTATTTT,CASSEAGGEWGTDTQYF
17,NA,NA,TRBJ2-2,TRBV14,TGTGCCAGCAGCCAAGAAATTCAGGCCGCGAACACCGGGGAGCTGTTTTTT,CASSQEIQAANTGELFF
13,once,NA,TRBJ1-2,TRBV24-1,TGTGCCACCACGAATGGCAGAGGGGGTGGCTACACCTTC,CATTNGRGGGYTF
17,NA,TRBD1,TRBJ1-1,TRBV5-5,TGTGCCAGCAGCCTTATTGGGTTTCGGACAGGGGACACTGAAGCTTTCTTT,CASSLIGFRTGDTEAFF
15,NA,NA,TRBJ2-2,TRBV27,TGTGCCAGCAAAACCGCCGGAGCGAACACCGGGGAGCTGTTTTTT,CASKTAGANTGELFF
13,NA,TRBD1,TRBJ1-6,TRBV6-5,TGTGCCAGTGGGACAGTCGATAATTCACCCCTCCACTTT,CASGTVDNSPLHF
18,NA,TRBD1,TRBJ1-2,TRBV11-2,TGTGCCAGCAGCTTAGATTTTAGGGGACAGGGTTGGGACTATGGCTACACCTTC,CASSLDFRGQGWDYGYTF
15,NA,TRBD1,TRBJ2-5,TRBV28,TGTGCCAGCAGTTTATCCAGGGGGCGCACAGAGACCCAGTACTTC,CASSLSRGRTETQYF
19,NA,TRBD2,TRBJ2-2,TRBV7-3,TGTGCCAGCAGTCTTATTGGACTAGCGGGGTCTTTAAACACCGGGGAGCTGTTTTTT,CASSLIGLAGSLNTGELFF
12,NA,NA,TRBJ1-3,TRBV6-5,TGTGCCTCCGGGGGGGCTGGAAACACCATATATTTT,CASGGAGNTIYF
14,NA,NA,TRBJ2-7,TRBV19,TGTGCCAGTAGTATCAAGGGGGTTCCCTACGAGCAGTACTTC,CASSIKGVPYEQYF
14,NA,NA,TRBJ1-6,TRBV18,TGTGCCAGCTCAGGGGAGGGAATAGGATCACCCCTCCACTTT,CASSGEGIGSPLHF
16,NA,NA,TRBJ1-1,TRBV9,TGTGCCAGCAGCGTAGACCAACAGGGCCCCTTCACTGAAGCTTTCTTT,CASSVDQQGPFTEAFF
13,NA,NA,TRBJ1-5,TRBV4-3,TGCGCCAGCAGCCAAGATCTCGTTCAGCCCCAGCATTTT,CASSQDLVQPQHF
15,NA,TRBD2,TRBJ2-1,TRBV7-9,TGTGCCAGCAGCTTAGGGCGGGGGGGGAACAATGAGCAGTTCTTC,CASSLGRGGNNEQFF
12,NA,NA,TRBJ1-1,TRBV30,TGTGCCTGGAGGGACATGAACACTGAAGCTTTCTTT,CAWRDMNTEAFF
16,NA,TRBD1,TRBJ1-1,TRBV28,TGTGCCAGCAGCCCTCGGACAGGGGCCTTGAACACTGAAGCTTTCTTT,CASSPRTGALNTEAFF
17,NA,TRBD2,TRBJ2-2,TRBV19,TGTGCCAGTATCCCGACTAGCGGGGGGATTTATACCGGGGAGCTGTTTTTT,CASIPTSGGIYTGELFF
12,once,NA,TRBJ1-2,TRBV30,TGTGCCTGGATTCGAGGAGGCTATGGCTACACCTTC,CAWIRGGYGYTF
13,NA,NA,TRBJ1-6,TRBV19,TGTGCCAGTAGTACCCAGACAGTTTCACCCCTCCACTTT,CASSTQTVSPLHF
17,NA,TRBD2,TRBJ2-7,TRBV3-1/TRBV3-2,TGTGCCAGCAGCCGGGGACTAGCGGGGGGGTACTTTGGCGAGCAGTACTTC,CASSRGLAGGYFGEQYF
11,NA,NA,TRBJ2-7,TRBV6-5,TGTGCCAGTCGACAGGCCAACGAGCAGTACTTC,CASRQANEQYF
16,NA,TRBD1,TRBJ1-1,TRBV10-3,TGTGCCATCAGTGAACCCCGGGCAGGGGGGAACACTGAAGCTTTCTTT,CAISEPRAGGNTEAFF